This entry is about one T cell receptor (beta chain). What it recognizes is unknown. These data are taken from a study of response to subunit inactivated influenza vaccine. Trimming stripped 5 bases from V and 0 bases from J, with 19 bases between. Germline loops: CDR1 SGHVS, CDR2 FQNEAQ. The CDR3 is made up of 18 amino acids. TCRdb used MiXCR to reprocess the RT-PCR reads, holding one entry per CDR3 protein. The table shows some 500,000 distinct CDR3 sequences, with about an eighth occurring only once. General observations from the study: Authors suggested that a seasonal influenza vaccination recruits few new T cells each time.

The V gene is TRBV7-8, the J gene TRBJ2-2, with a possible D match to TRBD1 (5 bases). Material: PBMCs from blood, obtained roughly 6 weeks after vaccination. The TCR comes from a man between 50 and 59 years old who received an inactivated influenza vaccine. CDR3 nucleotide sequence: TGTGCCAGCAGCCCAAAAAGGGGAACCCCTACGAACACCGGGGAGCTGTTTTTT. Amino acids: CASSPKRGTPTNTGELFF.